This T cell receptor (beta chain) originates from a study of shared clonotypes between healthy human individuals. Points from the study as a whole: An anticipated effect of sequencing depth on clonotype sharing among donors was recognized.

V lost 10 bases, J lost 0 bases, and 6 bases lay in between. This CDR3 spans 12 amino acids. Germline V gene lookup returns CDR1 MDHEN and CDR2 SYDVKM. Deep was the level used in running the assay. Original processing notes: Junction-only sequences without quality scores came from ImmunoSEQ, so filtering differed. Sequencing was performed with immunoSEQ multiplex PCR; in TCRdb, only in-frame clones are kept and a portion is missing. V and J calls and clone size come straight from that table; D and trimming were deduced from the DNA. The table records 2 million to 2.5 million clones, less than 95% of them present only once. Comments on this clone: The antigen is undetermined.

The sequence came from a young man in good health. Some clones in this sample may be carry-over from other donors' samples. The chain couples TRBV28 to TRBJ1-4; D is undetermined. Sequenced material: naive CD4+ T cells from PBMCs. Subset here: CD45RA+ positively selected. The CDR3 loop reads CATASTNEKLFF. CDR3 bases: TGTGCCACCGCGTCAACTAATGAAAAACTGTTTTTT.